This TCR beta chain stems from a study of OX40 agonist ivuxolimab in advanced cancers. Some clones are missing from TCRdb's copy, which holds only in-frame ones; the method was immunoSEQ multiplex PCR. This table has roughly 49,000 clones, approximately 79% appearing once. This TCR came from an adult with an advanced solid tumor such as melanoma, head and neck, liver or kidney cancer. Sample: CD4+ or CD8+ T cells sorted from blood, taken in a trial of the OX40 agonist ivuxolimab.

CDR3 sequence reads: CASSGGTVNTEAFF. The CDR3 DNA is TGCGCCAGCAGCGGCGGGACAGTGAACACTGAAGCTTTCTTT. The rearrangement joins TRBV5-1 to TRBJ1-1; 7 nucleotides agree with TRBD1. The CDR3 has 14 residues. Trimming took 4 bases from V and 0 from J; bases not matched to a gene: 3. Germline CDR1 reads SGHRS; CDR2 reads YFSETQ.